Listed below are T cell receptor beta chains from one sample, sequenced in a study of T cell responses to AZD1222 COVID-19 vaccine. The assay was immunoSEQ multiplex PCR, and TCRdb's table has in-frame clones only and misses some. The sample contains around 63,000 clones, over 75% of which appear only once. This specimen consisted of peripheral blood, obtained on day 0 of AZD1222 vaccination. The receptors originated from an adult in good health. CDR3s include the opening cysteine and the closing phenylalanine or tryptophan. Each record gives: CDR3 protein, CDR3 DNA, J gene, clone size, V gene, D gene. A D gene is named only where the DNA matches it firmly. Some rows have no size entry. The others give once, few or many, or a class for an expanded clone.

CASSGTAGNTIYF,TGTGCCAGCAGTGGGACAGCTGGAAACACCATATATTTT,TRBJ1-3,NA,TRBV2,NA
CASSVRLNQPQHF,TGTGCCAGCAGCGTCCGTTTGAATCAGCCCCAGCATTTT,TRBJ1-5,NA,TRBV9,NA
CASSVYGTVEEKLFF,TGTGCCAGCAGTGTTTACGGGACAGTCGAGGAAAAACTGTTTTTT,TRBJ1-4,NA,TRBV25-1,TRBD1
CAWRAGTQGGYTF,TGTGCCTGGAGGGCAGGAACCCAGGGGGGCTACACCTTC,TRBJ1-2,NA,TRBV30,NA
CASSSPGRVGQGYNEQFF,TGTGCCAGCAGCTCCCCCGGTAGAGTGGGACAGGGCTACAATGAGCAGTTCTTC,TRBJ2-1,NA,TRBV7-2,TRBD1
CASSIGTGRGGYTF,TGTGCCAGTAGTATCGGGACAGGGCGTGGCGGCTACACCTTC,TRBJ1-2,medium-sized,TRBV19,TRBD1
CASSRPAGMNTGELFF,TGTGCCAGCAGCCGGCCGGCAGGGATGAACACCGGGGAGCTGTTTTTT,TRBJ2-2,NA,TRBV7-8,NA
CASSARTGDEQFF,TGTGCCAGCAGCGCAAGGACAGGGGACGAGCAGTTCTTC,TRBJ2-1,NA,TRBV9,TRBD1
CASSFDNWGSTEAFF,TGTGCCAGCAGTTTTGATAACTGGGGGAGCACTGAAGCTTTCTTT,TRBJ1-1,NA,TRBV7-9,NA
CASSGTGTGELFF,TGTGCCAGCAGTGGGACAGGCACCGGGGAGCTGTTTTTT,TRBJ2-2,NA,TRBV25-1,TRBD1
CASSELGQAEDTGELFF,TGCGCCAGCAGTGAGCTAGGACAGGCTGAGGACACCGGGGAGCTGTTTTTT,TRBJ2-2,NA,TRBV10-1,TRBD1
CASSFGLAQETQYF,TGTGCCAGCAGCTTTGGGCTAGCTCAAGAGACCCAGTACTTC,TRBJ2-5,NA,TRBV5-4,NA
CASSYSDRGGGNQPQHF,TGTGCCAGCAGTTACTCTGACAGGGGCGGGGGCAATCAGCCCCAGCATTTT,TRBJ1-5,NA,TRBV6-2/TRBV6-3,TRBD1
CASSVQGRGLQPQHF,TGTGCCAGCAGCGTGCAGGGTAGGGGTCTTCAGCCCCAGCATTTT,TRBJ1-5,NA,TRBV9,NA
CASGRGRGITDTQYF,TGTGCCAGCGGGAGGGGCAGGGGAATCACAGATACGCAGTATTTT,TRBJ2-3,once,TRBV11-1,NA
CASSPLGGGPYNEQFF,TGTGCCAGCAGCCCCCTGGGCGGGGGGCCCTACAATGAGCAGTTCTTC,TRBJ2-1,NA,TRBV11-2,TRBD2
CASNIPPGNEQFF,TGTGCCAGCAATATCCCACCGGGCAATGAGCAGTTCTTC,TRBJ2-1,few,TRBV6-5,NA
CASNPQPNTEAFF,TGTGCCAGTAACCCCCAACCGAACACTGAAGCTTTCTTT,TRBJ1-1,few,TRBV19,NA
CASRDRANTGELFF,TGTGCCAGCCGGGACAGGGCGAACACCGGGGAGCTGTTTTTT,TRBJ2-2,NA,TRBV28,TRBD1
CASSLVQRVETQYF,TGCGCCAGCAGCTTGGTACAGCGGGTAGAGACCCAGTACTTC,TRBJ2-5,NA,TRBV5-1,NA
CATSRDGGGGGYTF,TGTGCCACCAGCAGAGATGGCGGGGGCGGGGGCTACACCTTC,TRBJ1-2,NA,TRBV15,NA
CASSDRDRYNSPLHF,TGTGCCAGCAGTGACAGGGACAGATATAATTCACCCCTCCACTTT,TRBJ1-6,NA,TRBV6-4,TRBD1
CASSADRGGGPYEQYF,TGTGCCAGCAGCGCTGACCGGGGGGGTGGTCCCTACGAGCAGTACTTC,TRBJ2-7,NA,TRBV9,TRBD2
CASSPGTSGVLETQYF,TGTGCCAGCAGCCCAGGGACTAGCGGGGTGTTGGAGACCCAGTACTTC,TRBJ2-5,NA,TRBV5-8,TRBD2
CASALGTVSYNEQFF,TGTGCCAGCGCACTGGGGACAGTCTCCTACAATGAGCAGTTCTTC,TRBJ2-1,NA,TRBV11-2,TRBD1
CASNTGQAGELFF,TGTGCCAGCAATACGGGCCAGGCCGGGGAGCTGTTTTTT,TRBJ2-2,once,TRBV6-5,NA
CATSDRQLTQYF,TGTGCCACCAGTGATCGACAGCTTACGCAGTATTTT,TRBJ2-3,once,TRBV24-1,NA
CASSDLAGTGELFF,TGTGCCAGCAGCGATTTAGCCGGGACCGGGGAGCTGTTTTTT,TRBJ2-2,once,TRBV9,NA
CASKFAGTNYGYTF,TGTGCCAGTAAATTTGCAGGGACTAACTATGGCTACACCTTC,TRBJ1-2,NA,TRBV19,NA
CASSLVAYNEQFF,TGTGCCAGCAGCTTAGTGGCCTACAATGAGCAGTTCTTC,TRBJ2-1,NA,TRBV7-2,NA